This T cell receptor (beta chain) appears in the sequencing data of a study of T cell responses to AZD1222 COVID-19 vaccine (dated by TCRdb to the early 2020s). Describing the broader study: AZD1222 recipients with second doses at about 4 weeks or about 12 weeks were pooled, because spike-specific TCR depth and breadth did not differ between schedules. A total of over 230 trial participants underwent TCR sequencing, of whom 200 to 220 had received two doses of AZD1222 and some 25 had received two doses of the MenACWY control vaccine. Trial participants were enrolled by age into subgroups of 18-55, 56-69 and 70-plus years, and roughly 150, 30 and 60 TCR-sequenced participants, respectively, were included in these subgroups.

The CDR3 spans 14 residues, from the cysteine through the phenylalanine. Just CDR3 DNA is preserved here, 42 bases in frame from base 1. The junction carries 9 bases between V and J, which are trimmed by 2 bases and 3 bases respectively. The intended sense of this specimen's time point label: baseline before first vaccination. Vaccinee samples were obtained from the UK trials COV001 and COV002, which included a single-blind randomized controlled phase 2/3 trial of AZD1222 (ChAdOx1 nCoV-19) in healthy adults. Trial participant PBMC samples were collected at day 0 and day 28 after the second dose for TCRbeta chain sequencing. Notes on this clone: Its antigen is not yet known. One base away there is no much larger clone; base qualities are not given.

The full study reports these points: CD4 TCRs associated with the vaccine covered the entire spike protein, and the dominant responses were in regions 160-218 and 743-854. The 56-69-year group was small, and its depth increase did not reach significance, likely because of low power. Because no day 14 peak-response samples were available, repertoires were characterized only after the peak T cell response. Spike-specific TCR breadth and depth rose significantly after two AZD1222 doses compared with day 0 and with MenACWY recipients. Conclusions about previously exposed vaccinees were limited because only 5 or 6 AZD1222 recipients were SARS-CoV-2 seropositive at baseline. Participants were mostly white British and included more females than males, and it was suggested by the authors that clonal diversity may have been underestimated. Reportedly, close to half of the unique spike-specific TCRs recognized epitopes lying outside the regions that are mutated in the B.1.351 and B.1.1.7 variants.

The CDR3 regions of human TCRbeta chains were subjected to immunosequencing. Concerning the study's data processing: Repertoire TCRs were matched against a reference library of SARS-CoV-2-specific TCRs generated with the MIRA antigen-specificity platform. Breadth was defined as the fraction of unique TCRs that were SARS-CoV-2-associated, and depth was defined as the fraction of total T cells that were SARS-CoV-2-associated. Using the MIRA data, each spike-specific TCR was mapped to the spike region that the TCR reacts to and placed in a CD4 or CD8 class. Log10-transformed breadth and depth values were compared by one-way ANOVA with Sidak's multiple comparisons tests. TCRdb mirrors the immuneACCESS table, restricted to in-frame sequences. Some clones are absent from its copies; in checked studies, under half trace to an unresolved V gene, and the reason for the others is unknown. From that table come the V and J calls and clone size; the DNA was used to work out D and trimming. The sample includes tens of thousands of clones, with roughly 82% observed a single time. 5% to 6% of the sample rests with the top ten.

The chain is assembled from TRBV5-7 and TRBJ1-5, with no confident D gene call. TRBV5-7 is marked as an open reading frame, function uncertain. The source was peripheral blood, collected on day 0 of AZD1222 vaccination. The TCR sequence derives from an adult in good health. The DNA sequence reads TGTGCCAGCAGCTTTCCAAAGATCAATCAGCCCCAGCATTTT. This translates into CASSFPKINQPQHF.